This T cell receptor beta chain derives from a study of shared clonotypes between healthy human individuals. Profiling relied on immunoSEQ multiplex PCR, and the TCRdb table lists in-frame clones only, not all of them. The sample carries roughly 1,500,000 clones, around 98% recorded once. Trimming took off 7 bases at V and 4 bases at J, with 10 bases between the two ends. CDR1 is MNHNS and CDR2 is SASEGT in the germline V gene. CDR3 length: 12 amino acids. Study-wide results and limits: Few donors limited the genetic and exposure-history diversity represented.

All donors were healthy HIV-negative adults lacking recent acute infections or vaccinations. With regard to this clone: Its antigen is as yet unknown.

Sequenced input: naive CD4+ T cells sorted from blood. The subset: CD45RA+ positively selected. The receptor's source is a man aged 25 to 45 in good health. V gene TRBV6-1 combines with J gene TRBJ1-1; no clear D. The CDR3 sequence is CASKFVSTEAFF. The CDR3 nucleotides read TGTGCCAGCAAATTCGTTTCCACTGAAGCTTTCTTT.